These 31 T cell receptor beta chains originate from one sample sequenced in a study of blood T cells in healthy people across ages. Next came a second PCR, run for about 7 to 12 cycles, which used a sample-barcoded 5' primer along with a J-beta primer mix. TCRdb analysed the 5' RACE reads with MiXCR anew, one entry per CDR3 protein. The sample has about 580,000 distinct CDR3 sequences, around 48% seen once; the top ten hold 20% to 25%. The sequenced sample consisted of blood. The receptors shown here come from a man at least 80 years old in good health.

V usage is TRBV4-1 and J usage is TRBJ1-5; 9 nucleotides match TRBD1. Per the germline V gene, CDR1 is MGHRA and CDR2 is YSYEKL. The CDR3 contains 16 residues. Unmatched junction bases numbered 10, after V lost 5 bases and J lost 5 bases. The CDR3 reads CASSSRTGVPHQPQHF. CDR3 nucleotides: TGCGCCAGCAGCTCGCGGACAGGGGTCCCCCATCAGCCCCAGCATTTT.

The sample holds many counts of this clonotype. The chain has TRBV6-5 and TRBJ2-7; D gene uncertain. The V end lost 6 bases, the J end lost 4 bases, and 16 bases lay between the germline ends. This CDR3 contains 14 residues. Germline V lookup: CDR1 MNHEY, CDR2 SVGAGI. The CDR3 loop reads CASSPLGLVYEQYF. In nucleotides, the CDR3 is TGTGCCAGCAGCCCCCTGGGGTTGGTATACGAGCAGTACTTC.

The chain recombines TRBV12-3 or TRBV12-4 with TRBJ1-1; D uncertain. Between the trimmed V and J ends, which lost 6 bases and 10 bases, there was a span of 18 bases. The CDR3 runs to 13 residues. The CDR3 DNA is TGTGCCAGCAGCACTATAGGAGTTTCTGGAGCTTTCTTT. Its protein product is CASSTIGVSGAFF.

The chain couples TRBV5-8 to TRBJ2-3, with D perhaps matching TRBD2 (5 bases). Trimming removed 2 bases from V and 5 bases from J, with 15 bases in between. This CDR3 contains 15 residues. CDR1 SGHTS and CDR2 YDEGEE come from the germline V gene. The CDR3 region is CASSFLRSGGDTQYF. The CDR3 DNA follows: TGTGCCAGCAGCTTTTTAAGGAGCGGAGGAGATACGCAGTATTTT.

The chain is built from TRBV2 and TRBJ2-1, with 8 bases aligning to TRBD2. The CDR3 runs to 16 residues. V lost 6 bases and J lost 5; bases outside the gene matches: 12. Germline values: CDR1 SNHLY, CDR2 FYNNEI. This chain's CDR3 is CASRARSGGHNNEQFF. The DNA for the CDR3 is TGTGCCAGCAGAGCTCGAAGCGGGGGCCACAACAATGAGCAGTTCTTC.

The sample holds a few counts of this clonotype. CDR3 loop: CASSQVQGIYNEQFF. DNA of the CDR3: TGTGCCAGCAGCCAAGTCCAGGGTATCTACAATGAGCAGTTCTTC. The chain uses TRBV3-1 and TRBJ2-1; D perhaps matches TRBD1 (5 bases). V lost 1 base, J lost 3 bases, and 10 bases lay in between. The CDR3 is 15 amino acids. In germline, CDR1 is LGHDT, CDR2 YNNKEL (reference sequence).

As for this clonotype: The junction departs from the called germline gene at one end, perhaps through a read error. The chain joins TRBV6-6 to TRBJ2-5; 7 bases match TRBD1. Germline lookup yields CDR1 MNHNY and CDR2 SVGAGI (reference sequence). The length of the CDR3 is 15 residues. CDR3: CAGSYGARGQETQYF. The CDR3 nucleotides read TGTGCCGGCAGTTACGGCGCCAGGGGGCAAGAGACCCAGTACTTC.

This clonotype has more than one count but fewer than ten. CDR3 bases: TGTGCCAGCGCCTTGGCGCGGACAGATACGCAGTATTTT. Amino acids: CASALARTDTQYF. The J gene is TRBJ2-3, the V gene TRBV27; no reliable D call. Trimming removed 8 bases at V and 3 bases at J, with 12 bases between. The CDR3 length is 13 residues. CDR1 MNHEY and CDR2 SMNVEV come from the germline V gene (reference sequence).

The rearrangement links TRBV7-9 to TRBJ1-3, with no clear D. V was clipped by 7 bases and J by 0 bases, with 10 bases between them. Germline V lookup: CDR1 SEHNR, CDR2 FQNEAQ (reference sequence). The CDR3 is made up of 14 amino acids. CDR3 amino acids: CASTGSLSGNTIYF. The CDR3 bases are TGTGCCAGCACCGGCAGCCTCTCTGGAAACACCATATATTTT.

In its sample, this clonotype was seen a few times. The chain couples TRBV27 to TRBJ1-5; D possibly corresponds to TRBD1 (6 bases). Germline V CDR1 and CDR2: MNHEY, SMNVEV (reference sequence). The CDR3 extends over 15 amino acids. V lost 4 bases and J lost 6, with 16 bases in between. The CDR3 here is CASSSRGAGSQPQHF. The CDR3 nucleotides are TGTGCCAGCAGTTCTCGGGGGGCAGGTTCTCAGCCCCAGCATTTT.

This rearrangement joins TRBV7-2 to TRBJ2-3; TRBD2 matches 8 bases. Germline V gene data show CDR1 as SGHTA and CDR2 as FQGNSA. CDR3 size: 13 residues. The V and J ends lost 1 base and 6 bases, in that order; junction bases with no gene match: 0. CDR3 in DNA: TGTGCCAGCAGCTTAGTAGCGGGGGATACGCAGTATTTT. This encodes CASSLVAGDTQYF. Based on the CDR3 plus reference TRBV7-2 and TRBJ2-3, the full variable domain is GAGVSQSPSNKVTEKGKDVELRCDPISGHTALYWYRQSLGQGLEFLIYFQGNSAPDKSGLPSDRFSAERTGGSVSTLTIQRTQQEDSAVYLCASSLVAGDTQYFGPGTRLTVL.

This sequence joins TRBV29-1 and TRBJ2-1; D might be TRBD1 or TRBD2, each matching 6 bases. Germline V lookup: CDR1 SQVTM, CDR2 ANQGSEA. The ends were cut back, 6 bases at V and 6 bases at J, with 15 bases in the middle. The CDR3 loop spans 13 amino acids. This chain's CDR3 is CSVGGVVANEQFF. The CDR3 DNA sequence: TGCAGCGTGGGGGGCGTCGTGGCCAATGAGCAGTTCTTC.

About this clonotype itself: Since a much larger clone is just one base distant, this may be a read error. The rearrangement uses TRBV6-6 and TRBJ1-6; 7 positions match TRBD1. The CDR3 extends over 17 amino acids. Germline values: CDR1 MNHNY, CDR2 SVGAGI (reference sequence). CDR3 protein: CTSSYSSGTDNNSPLHF. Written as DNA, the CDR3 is TGTACCAGCAGTTACTCATCCGGGACAGACAACAATTCACCCCTCCACTTT.

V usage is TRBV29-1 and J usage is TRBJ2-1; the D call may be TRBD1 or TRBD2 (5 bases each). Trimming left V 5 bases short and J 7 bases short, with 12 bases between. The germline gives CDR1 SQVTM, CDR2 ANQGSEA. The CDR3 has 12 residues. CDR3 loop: CSVNPGSNEQFF. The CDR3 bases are TGCAGCGTTAATCCAGGGAGTAATGAGCAGTTCTTC.

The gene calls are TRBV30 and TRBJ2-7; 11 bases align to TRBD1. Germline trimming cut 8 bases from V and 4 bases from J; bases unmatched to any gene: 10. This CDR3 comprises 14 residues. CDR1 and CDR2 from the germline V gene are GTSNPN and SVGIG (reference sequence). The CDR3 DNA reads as TGTGCCGGCAACCAGGACAGGGGGCTGTACGAGCAGTACTTC. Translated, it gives CAGNQDRGLYEQYF.

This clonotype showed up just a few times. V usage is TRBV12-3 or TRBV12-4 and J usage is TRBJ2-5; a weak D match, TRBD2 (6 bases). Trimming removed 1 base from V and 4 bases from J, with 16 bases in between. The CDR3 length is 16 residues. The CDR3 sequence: CASSLEGSGPLETQYF. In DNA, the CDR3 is TGTGCCAGCAGTTTAGAAGGTAGCGGACCCCTAGAGACCCAGTACTTC.

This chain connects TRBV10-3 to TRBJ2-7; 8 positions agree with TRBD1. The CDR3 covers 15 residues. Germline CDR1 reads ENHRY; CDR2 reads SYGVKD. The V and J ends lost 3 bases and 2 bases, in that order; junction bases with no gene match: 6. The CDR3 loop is CAISDPGTGTYEQYF. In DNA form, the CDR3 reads TGTGCCATCAGTGATCCCGGGACAGGAACCTACGAGCAGTACTTC.

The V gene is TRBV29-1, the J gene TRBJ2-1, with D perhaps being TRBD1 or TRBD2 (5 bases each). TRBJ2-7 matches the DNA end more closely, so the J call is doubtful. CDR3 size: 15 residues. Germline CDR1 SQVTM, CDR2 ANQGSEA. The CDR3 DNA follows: TGCAGCGTTGAAGGAGGGACGAGCTCCTACAATGAGCAGTACTTC. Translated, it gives CSVEGGTSSYNEQYF.

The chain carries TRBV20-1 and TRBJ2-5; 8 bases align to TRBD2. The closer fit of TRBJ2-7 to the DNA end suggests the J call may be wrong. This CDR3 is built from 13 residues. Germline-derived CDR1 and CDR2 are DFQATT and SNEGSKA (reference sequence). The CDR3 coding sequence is TGCAGTGCTAGAGACCCTAGCGGGTACGAGCAGTACTTC. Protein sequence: CSARDPSGYEQYF.

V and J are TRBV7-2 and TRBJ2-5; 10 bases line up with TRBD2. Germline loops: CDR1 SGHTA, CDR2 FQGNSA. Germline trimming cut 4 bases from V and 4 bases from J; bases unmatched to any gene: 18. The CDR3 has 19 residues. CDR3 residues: CASSWGTGLSSGRGETQYF. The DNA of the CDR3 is TGTGCCAGCAGCTGGGGGACAGGCCTCTCTAGCGGGAGAGGAGAGACCCAGTACTTC.

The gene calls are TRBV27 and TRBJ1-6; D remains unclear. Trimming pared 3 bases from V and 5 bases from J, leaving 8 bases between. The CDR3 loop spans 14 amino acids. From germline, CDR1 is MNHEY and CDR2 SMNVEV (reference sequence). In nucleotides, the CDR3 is TGTGCCAGCAGTTTTGGGCAGGATAATTCACCCCTCCACTTT. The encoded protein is CASSFGQDNSPLHF.

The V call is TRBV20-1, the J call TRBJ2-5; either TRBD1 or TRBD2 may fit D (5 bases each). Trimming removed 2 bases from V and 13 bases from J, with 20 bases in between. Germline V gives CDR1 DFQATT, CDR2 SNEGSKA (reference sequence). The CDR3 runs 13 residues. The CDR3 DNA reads TGCAGTGCTAGAAACGGGGCAGTCCAAGGCCCGTACTTC. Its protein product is CSARNGAVQGPYF.

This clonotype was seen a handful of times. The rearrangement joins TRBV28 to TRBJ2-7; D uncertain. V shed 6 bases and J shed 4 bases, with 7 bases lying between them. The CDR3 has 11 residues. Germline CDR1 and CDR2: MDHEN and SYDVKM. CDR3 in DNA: TGTGCCAGCAGGATCCGTTACGAGCAGTACTTC. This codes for CASRIRYEQYF. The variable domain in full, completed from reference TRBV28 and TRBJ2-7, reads DVKVTQSSRYLVKRTGEKVFLECVQDMDHENMFWYRQDPGLGLRLIYFSYDVKMKEKGDIPEGYSVSREKKERFSLILESASTNQTSMYLCASRIRYEQYFGPGTRLTVT.

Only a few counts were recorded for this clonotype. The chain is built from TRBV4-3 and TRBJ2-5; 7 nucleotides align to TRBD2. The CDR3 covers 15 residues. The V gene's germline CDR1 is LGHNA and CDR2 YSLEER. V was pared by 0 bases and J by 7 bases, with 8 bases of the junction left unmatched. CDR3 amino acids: CASSQELGPGGTQYF. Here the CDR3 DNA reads TGCGCCAGCAGCCAAGAGCTAGGACCGGGGGGGACCCAGTACTTC.

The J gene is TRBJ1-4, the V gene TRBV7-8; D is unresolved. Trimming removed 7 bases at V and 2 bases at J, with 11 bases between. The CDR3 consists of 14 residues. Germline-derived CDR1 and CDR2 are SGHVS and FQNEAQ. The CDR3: CASTPLGTNEKLFF. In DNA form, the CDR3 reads TGTGCCAGCACCCCGCTGGGGACTAATGAAAAACTGTTTTTT.

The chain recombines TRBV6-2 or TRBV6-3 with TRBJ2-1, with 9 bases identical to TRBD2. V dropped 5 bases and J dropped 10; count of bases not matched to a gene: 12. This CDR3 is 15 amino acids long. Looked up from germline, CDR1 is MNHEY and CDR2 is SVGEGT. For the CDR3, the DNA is TGTGCCAGCAGTAACGATATAGCGGGAGTAGGGGAGCAGTTCTTC. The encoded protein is CASSNDIAGVGEQFF.

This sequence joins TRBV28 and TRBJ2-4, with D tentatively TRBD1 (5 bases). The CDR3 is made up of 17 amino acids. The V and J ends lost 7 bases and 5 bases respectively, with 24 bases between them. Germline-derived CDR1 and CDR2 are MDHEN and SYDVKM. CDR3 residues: CASTALTQGLNENIQYF. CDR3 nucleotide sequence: TGTGCCAGCACCGCGCTGACCCAGGGATTAAACGAAAACATTCAGTACTTC.

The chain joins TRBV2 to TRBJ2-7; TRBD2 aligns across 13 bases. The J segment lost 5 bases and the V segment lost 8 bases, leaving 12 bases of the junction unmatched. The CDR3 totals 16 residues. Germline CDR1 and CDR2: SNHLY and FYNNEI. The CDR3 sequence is CASVGETSGRINEQYF. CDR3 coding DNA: TGTGCCAGCGTTGGAGAGACTAGCGGGAGGATCAACGAGCAGTACTTC.

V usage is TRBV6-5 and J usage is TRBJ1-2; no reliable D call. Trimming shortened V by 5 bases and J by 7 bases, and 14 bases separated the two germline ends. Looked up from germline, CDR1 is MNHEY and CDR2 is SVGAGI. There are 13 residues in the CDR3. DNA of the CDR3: TGTGCCAGCAGTGACGGGGAGCCTAGTGGCTACACCTTC. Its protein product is CASSDGEPSGYTF.

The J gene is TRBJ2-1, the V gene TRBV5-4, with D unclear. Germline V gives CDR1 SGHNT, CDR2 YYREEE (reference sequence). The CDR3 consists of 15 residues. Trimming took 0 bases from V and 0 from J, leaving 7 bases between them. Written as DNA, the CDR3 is TGTGCCAGCAGCTTGGACCAGAGCTCCTACAATGAGCAGTTCTTC. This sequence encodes CASSLDQSSYNEQFF. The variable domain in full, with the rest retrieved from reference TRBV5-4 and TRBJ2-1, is ETGVTQSPTHLIKTRGQQVTLRCSSQSGHNTVSWYQQALGQGPQFIFQYYREEENGRGNFPPRFSGLQFPNYSSELNVNALELDDSALYLCASSLDQSSYNEQFFGPGTRLTVL.

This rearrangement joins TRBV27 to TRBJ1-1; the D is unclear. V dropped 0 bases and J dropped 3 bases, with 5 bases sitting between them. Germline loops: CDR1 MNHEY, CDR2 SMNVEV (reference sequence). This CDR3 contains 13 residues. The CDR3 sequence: CASSLSMYTEAFF. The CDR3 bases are TGTGCCAGCAGTTTATCGATGTACACTGAAGCTTTCTTT.